These T cell receptor beta chains were read from a single sample in a study of blood T cell repertoires in COVID-19. Produced via immunoSEQ multiplex PCR; TCRdb's table is partial and in-frame only. The table records approximately 54,000 clones, roughly 83% of them present only once. What was sequenced was peripheral blood. These TCRs come from a human donor in a cohort sampled during active COVID-19. CDR3s include the opening cysteine and the closing phenylalanine or tryptophan. A D gene is named only where the DNA matches it firmly.

TRBV29-1,.,TRBJ1-4,TGCAGCGCCTCGGAGGGGGAAAAACTGTTTTTT,CSASEGEKLFF
TRBV9,.,TRBJ1-1,TGTGCCAGCAGCCTTTCCAGGGTGGCGACTGAAGCTTTCTTT,CASSLSRVATEAFF
TRBV7-8,.,TRBJ1-1,TGTGCCAGCAGCTTAGTAGGGGCGGGGTACATGAACACTGAAGCTTTCTTT,CASSLVGAGYMNTEAFF
TRBV9,.,TRBJ2-1,TGTGCCAGCAGCGTAGCCTCGTACAATGAGCAGTTCTTC,CASSVASYNEQFF
TRBV19,.,TRBJ1-2,TGTGCCAGTAGTATTGAGGGCCCTTATGGCTACACCTTC,CASSIEGPYGYTF
TRBV7-8,TRBD1,TRBJ2-1,TGTGCCAGCAGCTCCCGTCGACAGGGAAGGGCCCGGGTCGCCTACAATGAGCAGTTCTTC,CASSSRRQGRARVAYNEQFF
TRBV15,TRBD2,TRBJ2-7,TGTGCCACCAGCAGAGAAACATGGTATCGGGAGGGCCGATACGAGCAGTACTTC,CATSRETWYREGRYEQYF
TRBV5-1,.,TRBJ1-1,TGCGCCAGCAGCTTCTCGAGGGTGAACACTGAAGCTTTCTTT,CASSFSRVNTEAFF
TRBV7-3,TRBD1,TRBJ2-3,TGTGCCAGCAGCTTCTACAGGGGGATGGGAGATACGCAGTATTTT,CASSFYRGMGDTQYF
TRBV7-7,TRBD2,TRBJ2-1,TGTGCCAGCAGCTCGGGACTAGCGGGAGGCCCAGGGGATGAGCAGTTCTTC,CASSSGLAGGPGDEQFF
TRBV11-2,.,TRBJ2-2,TGTGCCAGCAGCCGAAGGAGTTTCACCGGGGAGCTGTTTTTT,CASSRRSFTGELFF
TRBV7-3,.,TRBJ2-2,TGTGCCAGCAGCGCAGGCTTCAACACCGGGGAGCTGTTTTTT,CASSAGFNTGELFF
TRBV11-2,.,TRBJ2-3,TGTGCCAGCAGCTTAGCCAGGGGCACAGATACGCAGTATTTT,CASSLARGTDTQYF
TRBV7-9,TRBD1,TRBJ2-2,TGTGCCAGCAGCCTCCAGACAGGGACCACCACTCCGAACACCGGGGAGCTGTTTTTT,CASSLQTGTTTPNTGELFF
TRBV3-1/TRBV3-2,TRBD1,TRBJ2-5,TGTGCCAGCAGCCTGTCACAGGGGGCAATGGGGGAGACCCAGTACTTC,CASSLSQGAMGETQYF
TRBV18,.,TRBJ2-3,TGTGCCAGCTCCCCGGGTCCCCACTCAGATACGCAGTATTTT,CASSPGPHSDTQYF
TRBV6-5,.,TRBJ1-2,TGTGCCAGCAGTTACTCGGGGGGGGATGGCTACACCTTC,CASSYSGGDGYTF
TRBV30,.,TRBJ1-2,TGTGCCTGGAGTGTTGGACACCCCTATGGCTACACCTTC,CAWSVGHPYGYTF
TRBV13,TRBD2,TRBJ2-3,TGTGCCAGCAGTACCCGTAGCGGGGCTAGCACAGATACGCAGTATTTT,CASSTRSGASTDTQYF
TRBV19,.,TRBJ1-5,TGTGCCAGTAGTACGCAACAGGGCGTAGGGACTAGCAATCAGCCCCAGCATTTT,CASSTQQGVGTSNQPQHF
TRBV7-2,TRBD2,TRBJ2-7,TGTGCCAGCAGCTTATTCCCTACTAGCGGGAGTGGGAACGAGCAGTACTTC,CASSLFPTSGSGNEQYF
TRBV6-5,.,TRBJ1-1,TGTGCCAGCAGTTACCGACAAGGGAACACTGAAGCTTTCTTT,CASSYRQGNTEAFF
TRBV28,.,TRBJ1-2,TGTGCCAGCACCGTCGGGGGGGACTATGGCTACACCTTC,CASTVGGDYGYTF
TRBV27,.,TRBJ2-2,TGTGCCAGCAGTACCCCACAGAAGGGGGAGCTGTTTTTT,CASSTPQKGELFF
TRBV9,.,TRBJ2-3,TGTGCCAGCAGCGTACAGGGCAGGGGCTGGAACACAGATACGCAGTATTTT,CASSVQGRGWNTDTQYF
TRBV5-1,TRBD1,TRBJ2-3,TGCGCCAGCAGCGCCCGGACAGGAGTCGACACAGATACGCAGTATTTT,CASSARTGVDTDTQYF
TRBV18,TRBD1,TRBJ1-1,TGTGCCAGCTCTCTCGACAGGGCGAACACTGAAGCTTTCTTT,CASSLDRANTEAFF
TRBV6-6,.,TRBJ2-2,TGTGCCAGCAGTCTACGGTCAAGGGGGTGGGGATACACCGGGGAGCTGTTTTTT,CASSLRSRGWGYTGELFF
TRBV18,.,TRBJ1-5,TGTGCCAGCTCGCAAGGGACACATCTTTATAGCAATCAGCCCCAGCATTTT,CASSQGTHLYSNQPQHF